The rows below give T cell receptor beta chains drawn from one sample of a study of OX40 agonist ivuxolimab in advanced cancers. Assay used: immunoSEQ multiplex PCR; TCRdb lists only in-frame clones, some missing. The sample includes about 120,000 clones, 75% to 90% seen only once; the top ten take around 0.55%. The sequencing used CD4+ or CD8+ T cells sorted from blood, collected in a trial of the OX40 agonist ivuxolimab. These receptors were taken from an adult with an advanced solid tumor such as melanoma, head and neck, liver or kidney cancer. The CDR3 runs from the conserved cysteine through the conserved F or W. D genes are given only for firm matches. Size tells how often a clone was seen (once, few, many) or the class of an expanded clone, and some rows leave it out.

V	J	size	D	CDR3	DNA
TRBV28	TRBJ2-3	-	-	CASSLSSTDTQYF	TGTGCCAGCAGTTTGTCCAGCACAGATACGCAGTATTTT
TRBV11-2	TRBJ1-3	-	-	CASSLGISRGSGNTIYF	TGTGCCAGCAGCTTAGGGATCTCCCGGGGCTCTGGAAACACCATATATTTT
TRBV2	TRBJ1-2	-	-	CASSGPLTALNYGYTF	TGTGCCAGCAGTGGCCCCTTAACTGCGCTTAACTATGGCTACACCTTC
TRBV19	TRBJ1-5	-	-	CASSIPSGDSNQPQHF	TGTGCCAGTAGTATTCCCTCCGGGGATAGCAATCAGCCCCAGCATTTT
TRBV10-3	TRBJ1-2	-	-	CAISESLGKDYGYTF	TGTGCCATCAGTGAGTCGCTGGGGAAGGACTATGGCTACACCTTC
TRBV5-6	TRBJ2-7	-	-	CASRAWQSYEQYF	TGTGCCAGCAGAGCTTGGCAGTCTTACGAGCAGTACTTC
TRBV6-1	TRBJ2-2	-	-	CASSEPVGANDGELFF	TGTGCCAGCAGTGAACCTGTAGGGGCCAATGACGGGGAGCTGTTTTTT
TRBV28	TRBJ1-2	-	-	CASSLEWDGYTF	TGTGCCAGCAGTTTGGAATGGGATGGCTACACCTTC
TRBV18	TRBJ2-1	once	TRBD2	CASSPRLAGSYNEQFF	TGTGCCAGCTCACCACGACTAGCCGGCTCCTACAATGAGCAGTTCTTC
TRBV9	TRBJ2-1	-	TRBD2	CASSTSGSSYNEQFF	TGTGCCAGCAGCACTAGCGGCAGCTCCTACAATGAGCAGTTCTTC
TRBV19	TRBJ2-7	-	-	CASQGNSYEQYF	TGTGCCTCTCAGGGGAACTCCTACGAGCAGTACTTC
TRBV4-3	TRBJ2-2	-	TRBD2	CASSQESSWGAGGRNTGELFF	TGCGCCAGCAGCCAAGAGTCTTCCTGGGGAGCGGGGGGCCGGAACACCGGGGAGCTGTTTTTT
TRBV5-4	TRBJ2-2	-	-	CASTTGGGAGGELFF	TGTGCCAGCACCACTGGAGGCGGGGCAGGCGGGGAGCTGTTTTTT
TRBV2	TRBJ2-7	-	-	CASSEAGAVTYEQYF	TGTGCCAGCAGTGAAGCGGGGGCAGTCACCTACGAGCAGTACTTC
TRBV11-2	TRBJ1-2	-	-	CASRRAGTGAYGYTF	TGTGCCAGCAGGAGAGCGGGCACAGGAGCCTATGGCTACACCTTC
TRBV28	TRBJ2-2	-	-	CASSLLGRASGELFF	TGTGCCAGCAGTCTTCTAGGCCGAGCGAGCGGGGAGCTGTTTTTT
TRBV18	TRBJ1-4	-	TRBD1	CASSRQGGTNEKLFF	TGTGCCAGCTCACGACAGGGGGGTACTAATGAAAAACTGTTTTTT
TRBV5-1	TRBJ2-1	-	-	CASSLDRNEQFF	TGCGCCAGCAGCTTGGATCGGAATGAGCAGTTCTTC
TRBV7-9	TRBJ1-2	few	-	CASSTSPAGYTF	TGTGCCAGCAGCACTTCCCCTGCGGGCTACACCTTC
TRBV5-1	TRBJ2-3	-	-	CASSVPSTDTQYF	TGCGCCAGCAGCGTGCCTAGCACAGATACGCAGTATTTT
TRBV18	TRBJ2-7	-	TRBD2	CASSPQFTSGAYEQYF	TGTGCCAGCTCACCACAATTTACTAGCGGCGCCTACGAGCAGTACTTC
TRBV30	TRBJ1-1	-	-	CAWALGWDTEAFF	TGTGCCTGGGCTCTGGGATGGGACACTGAAGCTTTCTTT
TRBV19	TRBJ2-6	few	-	CATALSGANVLTF	TGTGCCACCGCGCTTTCTGGGGCCAACGTCCTGACTTTC
TRBV18	TRBJ1-4	once	-	CASSPTGGGEKLFF	TGTGCCAGCTCACCGACCGGGGGAGGGGAAAAACTGTTTTTT
TRBV5-1	TRBJ2-3	-	-	CASSLERATDTQYF	TGCGCCAGCAGCTTGGAAAGGGCAACAGATACGCAGTATTTT
TRBV15	TRBJ1-1	-	-	CATRWSVDTEAFF	TGTGCCACCAGGTGGAGCGTGGACACTGAAGCTTTCTTT
TRBV6-5	TRBJ1-4	once	-	CASSYGGRANEKLFF	TGTGCCAGCAGTTACGGGGGGCGAGCTAATGAAAAACTGTTTTTT
TRBV28	TRBJ1-2	once	-	CASWGVIYGYTF	TGTGCCAGCTGGGGGGTGATCTATGGCTACACCTTC
TRBV6-5	TRBJ1-3	-	TRBD1	CASSPGGGSGNTIYF	TGTGCCAGCAGCCCAGGGGGGGGCTCTGGAAACACCATATATTTT
TRBV28	TRBJ2-2	-	-	CASTGGPNTGELFF	TGTGCCAGCACTGGGGGTCCGAACACCGGGGAGCTGTTTTTT
TRBV18	TRBJ2-5	-	-	CASSPRAQETQYF	TGTGCCAGCTCACCGCGGGCCCAAGAGACCCAGTACTTC
TRBV9	TRBJ2-3	-	-	CASSVAPRTDTQYF	TGTGCCAGCAGCGTAGCCCCCCGAACAGATACGCAGTATTTT
TRBV2	TRBJ2-7	many	-	CASSGGLSYEQYF	TGTGCCAGCAGTGGTGGGCTTTCCTACGAGCAGTACTTC
TRBV7-9	TRBJ2-3	-	TRBD2	CASMRRRLAGSTDTQYF	TGTGCCAGCATGAGAAGGCGGCTAGCGGGATCTACAGATACGCAGTATTTT
TRBV7-8	TRBJ1-1	-	TRBD1	CASSSSTGVGTEAFF	TGTGCCAGCAGCTCCTCGACAGGGGTGGGAACTGAAGCTTTCTTT
TRBV5-6	TRBJ2-7	-	TRBD1	CASSLWQGEYEQYF	TGTGCCAGCAGCTTGTGGCAGGGGGAGTACGAGCAGTACTTC
TRBV30	TRBJ2-7	-	TRBD1	CAWGPGTVSYEQYF	TGTGCCTGGGGACCCGGGACAGTCTCCTACGAGCAGTACTTC
TRBV19	TRBJ2-1	-	TRBD1	CASSMQGDPYNEQFF	TGTGCCAGTAGTATGCAGGGGGACCCCTACAATGAGCAGTTCTTC
TRBV18	TRBJ2-6	-	-	CASSPPGTLRSGANVLTF	TGTGCCAGCTCACCCCCCGGGACCTTACGCTCTGGGGCCAACGTCCTGACTTTC
TRBV6-6	TRBJ1-2	few	-	CATSGTTYGYTF	TGTGCTACCTCCGGGACGACCTATGGCTACACCTTC
TRBV7-2	TRBJ1-2	-	-	CASSLGLNGYTF	TGTGCCAGCAGCTTGGGCCTAAATGGCTACACCTTC
TRBV12-5	TRBJ2-3	few	-	CASGLGGPTDTQYF	TGTGCTAGTGGGTTGGGGGGGCCAACAGATACGCAGTATTTT
TRBV28	TRBJ1-5	-	-	CASSLGPFIKPQHF	TGTGCCAGCAGTTTAGGTCCGTTTATAAAGCCCCAGCATTTT
TRBV30	TRBJ1-4	-	-	CAWNRSPNEKLFF	TGTGCCTGGAACCGGTCTCCTAATGAAAAACTGTTTTTT
TRBV6-5	TRBJ1-1	-	-	CASSYSGVTEAFF	TGTGCCAGCAGTTACTCTGGGGTCACTGAAGCTTTCTTT
TRBV27	TRBJ2-5	-	TRBD2	CASSPIAGGSTQYF	TGTGCCAGCAGCCCAATAGCGGGGGGCTCGACCCAGTACTTC
TRBV7-2	TRBJ2-1	-	-	CASSQTPVGGTNEQFF	TGTGCCAGCAGCCAAACCCCAGTTGGGGGCACGAATGAGCAGTTCTTC
TRBV19	TRBJ1-4	-	-	CASSGTVLTNEKLFF	TGTGCCAGTAGTGGGACCGTTTTAACTAATGAAAAACTGTTTTTT
TRBV7-2	TRBJ1-2	once	TRBD1	CASSRRQGNGYTF	TGTGCCAGCAGCCGCAGACAGGGTAATGGCTACACCTTC
TRBV7-3	TRBJ2-1	-	TRBD1	CASSTQGTGGSNEQFF	TGTGCCAGCAGCACCCAAGGGACAGGGGGCTCTAATGAGCAGTTCTTC
TRBV10-1	TRBJ2-4	-	TRBD1	CASSPGQGGSKNIQYF	TGCGCCAGCAGCCCGGGACAGGGTGGATCCAAAAACATTCAGTACTTC
TRBV7-7	TRBJ2-7	-	-	CASSLATDYEQYF	TGTGCTAGCAGCTTAGCGACAGACTACGAGCAGTACTTC
TRBV7-2	TRBJ2-7	-	-	CASSYNNRVHEQYF	TGTGCCAGCAGTTATAATAACAGGGTTCACGAGCAGTACTTC
TRBV6-1	TRBJ2-4	-	TRBD1	CASSEEQGWLNIQYF	TGTGCCAGCAGTGAGGAACAGGGGTGGTTGAACATTCAGTACTTC
TRBV19	TRBJ2-7	-	TRBD1	CASIPGGGEQYF	TGTGCCAGTATCCCAGGGGGCGGCGAGCAGTACTTC